The source of this T cell receptor (beta chain) is a study of blood T cell repertoires in COVID-19 (dated by TCRdb to about 2020). Regarding the complete study: Collaborator samples came from the United States, Italy and Spain and covered acute and convalescent phases of COVID-19. The prospective study material was composed of cDNA or gDNA derived from T cells, B-cell-depleted T cells, or PBMCs. The dataset comprised deeply sampled blood TCRbeta repertoires from subjects exposed to, actively infected with, or recovered from COVID-19. The repertoires were released in a freely available public database intended as a resource for research on the immune response to SARS-CoV-2. Samples were obtained from the ongoing ImmuneRACE study (first 160 participants) and from about 1,300 subjects provided by 6 global collaborators. Nearly every sample came with metadata listing a de-identified subject ID, COVID-19 status, age in years and sex. HLA class I and class II types, where available, came from metadata supplied by the sample provider rather than from assay-based typing. Summary of the overall study and its limitations: The quantity of clinical and demographic metadata differed by source and by participant and was supplied without curation.

Whole blood was collected in K2EDTA tubes by collaborating institutions according to the institutions' own protocols. For TCRbeta analysis, collaborator samples were shipped as frozen whole blood, as isolated PBMCs, or as DNA extracted from either sample type. TCRbeta CDR3 regions were amplified from genomic DNA using the immunoSEQ Assay, a bias-controlled multiplex PCR. Concerning the study's data processing: Within the assay, amplification of reference gene primers was used to estimate how many nucleated cells each sample contained. Sequence reads were collapsed and filtered to measure the absolute abundance of every unique TCRbeta CDR3 rearrangement. For each sample, productive Simpson clonality was calculated as the square root of Simpson's diversity index over productive rearrangements. In TCRdb, the immuneACCESS table is reduced to in-frame sequences with V and J assigned. These tables do not hold every clone; where another copy was compared, an unresolved V gene accounts for under half, and the others remain unexplained. V and J calls and clone size come straight from that table; D and trimming were deduced from the DNA. Counted in this sample were more than 85,000 clones; around 73% of them appeared once. 9.5% to 10% of the sample belongs to the ten largest clones.

About this clone: Its binding antigen is unknown. No much larger clone is present one base from it, and per-base qualities are unavailable.

From V the trimming removes 4 bases and from J it removes 5 bases, while the gene matches leave 16 bases of the junction unaccounted for. Including cysteine and phenylalanine, the CDR3 has 19 amino acids. The only DNA kept is the CDR3, 57 bases in frame from the first base. CDR1 and CDR2, per the germline V gene, are SGHTA and FQGTGA. This TCR was recovered from a man aged 55-75 years with active or convalescent COVID-19. The chain employs TRBV7-3 and TRBJ2-1; 11 central bases correspond to TRBD2. Sequenced sample: peripheral blood. The bases are TGTGCCAGCAGCTCGCTGGGGGGTAGCGGGAGGGCCTTAAACAATGAGCAGTTCTTC. Its translation is CASSSLGGSGRALNNEQFF.